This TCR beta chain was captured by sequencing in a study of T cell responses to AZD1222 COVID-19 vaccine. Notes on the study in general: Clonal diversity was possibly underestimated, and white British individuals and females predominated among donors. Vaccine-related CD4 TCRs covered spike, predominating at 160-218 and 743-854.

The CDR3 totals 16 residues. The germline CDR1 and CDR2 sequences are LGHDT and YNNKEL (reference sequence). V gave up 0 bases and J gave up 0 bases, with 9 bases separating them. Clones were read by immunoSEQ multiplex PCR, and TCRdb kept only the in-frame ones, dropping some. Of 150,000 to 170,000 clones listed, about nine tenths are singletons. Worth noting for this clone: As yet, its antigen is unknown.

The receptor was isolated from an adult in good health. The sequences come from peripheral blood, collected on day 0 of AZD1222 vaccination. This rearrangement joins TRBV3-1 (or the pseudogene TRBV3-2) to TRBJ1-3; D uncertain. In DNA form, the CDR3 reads TGTGCCAGCAGCCAAGATCCGTGGACCTCTGGAAACACCATATATTTT. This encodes CASSQDPWTSGNTIYF.